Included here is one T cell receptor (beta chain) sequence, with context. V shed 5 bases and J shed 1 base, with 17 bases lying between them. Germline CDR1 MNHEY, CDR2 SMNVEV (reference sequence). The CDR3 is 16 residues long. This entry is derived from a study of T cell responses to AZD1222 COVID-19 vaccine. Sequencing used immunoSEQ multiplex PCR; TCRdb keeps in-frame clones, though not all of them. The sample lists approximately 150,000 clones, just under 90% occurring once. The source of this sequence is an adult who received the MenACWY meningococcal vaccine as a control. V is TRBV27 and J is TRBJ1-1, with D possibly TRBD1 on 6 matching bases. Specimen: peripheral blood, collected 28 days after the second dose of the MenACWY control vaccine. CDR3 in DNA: TGTGCCAGCAGTACCCGGGACACCGTTCCGAACACTGAAGCTTTCTTT. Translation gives CASSTRDTVPNTEAFF.